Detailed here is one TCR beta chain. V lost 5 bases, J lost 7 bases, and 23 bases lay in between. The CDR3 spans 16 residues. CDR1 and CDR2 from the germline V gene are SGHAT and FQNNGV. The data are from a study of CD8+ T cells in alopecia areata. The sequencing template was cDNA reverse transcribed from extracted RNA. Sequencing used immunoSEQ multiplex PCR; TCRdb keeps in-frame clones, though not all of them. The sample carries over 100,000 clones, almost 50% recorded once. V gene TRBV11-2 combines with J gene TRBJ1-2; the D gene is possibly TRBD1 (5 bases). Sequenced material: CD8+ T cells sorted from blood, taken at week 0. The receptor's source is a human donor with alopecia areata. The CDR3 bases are TGTGCCAGCAGCCAAATAGCCGGGACCGCACGCGTTGGCTACACCTTC. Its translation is CASSQIAGTARVGYTF.